The next 27 T cell receptor beta chains were all read from a single sample in a study of identical twins. TCRdb called the 5' RACE reads again in MiXCR, with one record for every CDR3 protein. The sample yields around 1.7 million distinct CDR3 sequences, around 33% seen once. Sequenced input: cord blood. These TCRs come from a newborn girl in good health.

This clonotype has a handful of counts. This chain connects TRBV27 to TRBJ1-2; 9 bases match TRBD1. CDR3 length: 14 residues. CDR1 MNHEY and CDR2 SMNVEV come from the germline V gene (reference sequence). Trimming removed 0 bases from V and 8 bases from J; junction bases left unmatched: 4. The CDR3 reads CASSLSVTGGGYTF. In nucleotides, the CDR3 is TGTGCCAGCAGTTTATCCGTGACAGGGGGAGGCTACACCTTC.

This chain joins TRBV2 and TRBJ2-3; 10 bases match TRBD2. The V segment lost 7 bases and the J segment 2 bases; nucleotides outside the gene matches: 12. From germline, CDR1 is SNHLY and CDR2 FYNNEI. This CDR3 region has 17 residues. CDR3 amino acids: CASNAKTSGRFTDTQYF. CDR3 coding DNA: TGTGCCAGCAATGCCAAGACTAGCGGGCGATTCACAGATACGCAGTATTTT.

The chain links TRBV7-9 to TRBJ1-1, with 10 nucleotides matching TRBD1. The germline V gene has CDR1 SEHNR and CDR2 FQNEAQ (reference sequence). Losses at the gene ends were 2 bases for V and 5 bases for J; bases not matched to a gene: 8. The CDR3 totals 16 residues. As DNA, the CDR3 is TGTGCCAGCAGCTTATCCCCGCGGACAGGGGGAACTGAAGCTTTCTTT. Translating gives CASSLSPRTGGTEAFF. Full variable domain (missing parts from reference TRBV7-9 and TRBJ1-1): DTGVSQNPRHKITKRGQNVTFRCDPISEHNRLYWYRQTLGQGPEFLTYFQNEAQLEKSRLLSDRFSAERPKGSFSTLEIQRTEQGDSAMYLCASSLSPRTGGTEAFFGQGTRLTVV.

The V gene is TRBV4-1, the J gene TRBJ2-7; maybe TRBD2 (5 bases). The germline V gene encodes CDR1 MGHRA and CDR2 YSYEKL. The CDR3 has 14 amino acids. V lost 2 bases and J 2 bases, leaving 10 bases between the germline ends. Here the CDR3 DNA reads TGCGCCAGCAGCCAAAGGGAGACCCCCTACGAGCAGTACTTC. Translated: CASSQRETPYEQYF.

In this sample, this clonotype turned up a few times. This chain connects TRBV14 to TRBJ1-1; 7 nucleotides match TRBD1. Germline values: CDR1 SGHDN, CDR2 FVKESK. This CDR3 has 14 amino acids. V shed 1 base, J shed 8 bases, and the junction held 7 bases outside the gene matches. This CDR3 is CASSQGSGTVEAFF. The DNA for the CDR3 is TGTGCCAGCAGCCAAGGCTCAGGGACAGTGGAAGCTTTCTTT.

This clonotype turned up a few times. V usage is TRBV7-9 and J usage is TRBJ2-1; D may be TRBD1 (6 bases). The CDR3 spans 14 residues. V was shortened by 3 bases and J by 10 bases, with 16 bases between the two germline ends. Germline assignment: CDR1 SEHNR and CDR2 FQNEAQ (reference sequence). The CDR3 sequence is CASSFPNRAWEQFF. The CDR3 bases are TGTGCCAGCAGCTTTCCAAACAGGGCCTGGGAGCAGTTCTTC.

A few counts support this clonotype. This chain joins TRBV27 and TRBJ1-2; possible D gene TRBD1, 6 bases. V was trimmed by 2 bases and J by 3 bases, leaving 13 bases between them. Germline values: CDR1 MNHEY, CDR2 SMNVEV (reference sequence). The CDR3 is 15 amino acids. In DNA form, the CDR3 reads TGTGCCAGCAGTTTAGGGGGGCAGGGGCACTATGGCTACACCTTC. Translating gives CASSLGGQGHYGYTF.

This clonotype has only a few counts. CDR3 bases: TGTGCCAGCAGTTACGGGACTATAATCTACGAGCAGTACTTC. This translates into CASSYGTIIYEQYF. The chain links TRBV6-2 or TRBV6-3 to TRBJ2-7, with TRBD2 identical over 7 bases. Per germline, CDR1 MNHEY and CDR2 SVGEGT. The length of the CDR3 is 14 residues. With V trimmed by 2 bases and J by 3 bases, 4 bases remained unmatched.

This clonotype was observed once. The V gene is TRBV5-1, the J gene TRBJ1-6; D is perhaps TRBD1 (6 bases). Trimming removed 5 bases at V and 5 bases at J, with 11 bases between. The germline V gene has CDR1 SGHRS and CDR2 YFSETQ. This CDR3 is built from 14 residues. The CDR3 DNA reads TGCGCCAGCAGTGGGGGGGCGGATAATTCACCCCTCCACTTT. It specifies CASSGGADNSPLHF.

This clonotype was found a few times. V and J are TRBV4-1 and TRBJ2-2; 8 bases are shared with TRBD2. The CDR3 consists of 19 residues. Germline V CDR1 and CDR2: MGHRA, YSYEKL. The ends lost 7 bases at V and 2 bases at J; junction bases unmatched: 18. The CDR3 nucleotides are TGCGCCAGCACGGGGCGCGGGGGACTAGAGGGTCTAAACACCGGGGAGCTGTTTTTT. It specifies CASTGRGGLEGLNTGELFF.

In this sample, this clonotype turned up a few times. The V gene is TRBV20-1, the J gene TRBJ2-3; possibly TRBD1 for D (6 bases). Germline values: CDR1 DFQATT, CDR2 SNEGSKA (reference sequence). CDR3 length: 15 amino acids. Trimming pared 3 bases from V and 5 bases from J, leaving 18 bases between. Written as DNA, the CDR3 is TGCAGTGCTAGGTCCCCACAGGGTGGACAAGATACGCAGTATTTT. It specifies CSARSPQGGQDTQYF.

The chain combines TRBV11-1 with TRBJ2-7, with 8 bases identical to TRBD2. After removal of 1 base from V and 7 bases from J, the junction contained 12 bases not matched to a gene. CDR3 length: 16 residues. The germline gives CDR1 SGHAT, CDR2 FQDESV (reference sequence). The CDR3 spells CASSLVAGTSYNEQYF. The CDR3 bases are TGTGCCAGCAGCTTAGTAGCGGGGACCTCCTACAATGAGCAGTACTTC.

The chain has TRBV7-9 and TRBJ2-1, with a tentative D call TRBD2 (5 bases). V was clipped by 2 bases and J by 2 bases, with 13 bases between them. This CDR3 spans 16 amino acids. CDR1 is SEHNR, CDR2 FQNEAQ, per germline (reference sequence). CDR3 coding DNA: TGTGCCAGCAGCTTAAGGTTCGGGGTCGCCTACAATGAGCAGTTCTTC. Its protein product is CASSLRFGVAYNEQFF.

This clonotype has only a few counts. The DNA of the CDR3 is TGCAGCGTTCAGGGACAGGGAACCTACGAGCAGTACTTC. This encodes CSVQGQGTYEQYF. This chain joins TRBV29-1 and TRBJ2-7; 9 positions agree with TRBD1. The CDR3 sequence is 13 residues long. Germline-derived CDR1 and CDR2 are SQVTM and ANQGSEA. Germline trimming cut 5 bases from V and 2 bases from J; bases unmatched to any gene: 4.

The chain uses TRBV13 and TRBJ2-2; D is undetermined. The CDR3 is made up of 14 amino acids. V was cut by 5 bases and J by 2 bases, with 9 bases left in between. Germline V gives CDR1 PRHDT, CDR2 FYEKMQ (reference sequence). DNA for the CDR3: TGTGCCAGCAGCCTCGTTTACAACACCGGGGAGCTGTTTTTT. Protein sequence: CASSLVYNTGELFF. The full variable domain, rest sourced from reference TRBV13 and TRBJ2-2, is AAGVIQSPRHLIKEKRETATLKCYPIPRHDTVYWYQQGPGQDPQFLISFYEKMQSDKGSIPDRFSAQQFSDYHSELNMSSLELGDSALYFCASSLVYNTGELFFGEGSRLTVL.

Only a few counts were recorded for this clonotype. The V and J genes are TRBV20-1 and TRBJ2-1; 9 nucleotides agree with TRBD2. The ends lost 4 bases at V and 5 bases at J; junction bases unmatched: 6. CDR1 is DFQATT and CDR2 is SNEGSKA in the germline V gene (reference sequence). The CDR3 length is 14 residues. The CDR3 nucleotides are TGCAGTGCTACGGCGGGGGGGCTGGACAATGAGCAGTTCTTC. This sequence encodes CSATAGGLDNEQFF.

The chain employs TRBV6-1 and TRBJ1-1; 9 nucleotides align to TRBD1. The CDR3 has 16 amino acids. With V trimmed by 6 bases and J by 0 bases, 8 bases remained unmatched. Germline V lookup: CDR1 MNHNS, CDR2 SASEGT. The CDR3 region has the DNA TGTGCCAGCAGGAGGGACAGGGCCCTCATGAACACTGAAGCTTTCTTT. Translation gives CASRRDRALMNTEAFF.

This clonotype occurred many times. The chain is built from TRBV4-2 and TRBJ2-7, with D tentatively TRBD2 (6 bases). This CDR3 contains 16 residues. Germline V CDR1 and CDR2: LGHNA, YNFKEQ. Trimming took 2 bases from V and 1 from J, leaving 15 bases between them. The CDR3 loop reads CASSQKSGRNSYEQYF. The CDR3 nucleotides read TGTGCCAGCAGCCAAAAAAGTGGGAGGAATTCCTACGAGCAGTACTTC.

This clonotype came up a few times. The rearrangement joins TRBV10-3 to TRBJ1-1; D call uncertain. V shed 5 bases and J shed 1 base, with 8 bases lying between them. The CDR3 sequence is 13 residues long. From germline, CDR1 is ENHRY and CDR2 SYGVKD. CDR3 in DNA: TGTGCCATCAGTAACAGAAAGAACACTGAAGCTTTCTTT. It is translated as CAISNRKNTEAFF.

This clonotype showed up just once. The V call is TRBV20-1, the J call TRBJ1-2, with 7 bases matching TRBD1. The CDR3 length is 17 residues. V lost 3 bases to trimming and J lost 1 base; unmatched junction nucleotides: 14. From germline, CDR1 is DFQATT and CDR2 SNEGSKA (reference sequence). CDR3 sequence reads: CSARDGTEIIFNYGYTF. In DNA, the CDR3 is TGCAGTGCTAGGGACGGGACAGAGATCATTTTTAACTATGGCTACACCTTC.

This clonotype occurred a few times. The rearrangement uses TRBV5-5 and TRBJ1-1, with D tentatively TRBD1 (6 bases). The V end was cut by 0 bases, the J end by 4 bases, with 10 bases between. The CDR3 spans 14 residues. The germline V gene has CDR1 SGHKS and CDR2 YYEKEE (reference sequence). CDR3 DNA: TGTGCCAGCAGCTTGGCGGGGGCGCTCACTGAAGCTTTCTTT. It encodes CASSLAGALTEAFF.

This clonotype was detected a few times. The chain couples TRBV7-2 to TRBJ1-5; no firm D call. V was pared by 2 bases and J by 2 bases, with 7 bases between. Germline V gene data show CDR1 as SGHTA and CDR2 as FQGNSA. The CDR3 covers 14 residues. The CDR3 DNA reads TGTGCCAGCAGCTTAAACACCGGCAATCAGCCCCAGCATTTT. Translated, it gives CASSLNTGNQPQHF. Complete variable domain (other parts from reference TRBV7-2 and TRBJ1-5): GAGVSQSPSNKVTEKGKDVELRCDPISGHTALYWYRQSLGQGLEFLIYFQGNSAPDKSGLPSDRFSAERTGGSVSTLTIQRTQQEDSAVYLCASSLNTGNQPQHFGDGTRLSIL.

This sequence joins TRBV6-1 and TRBJ2-7; possibly TRBD2 for D (5 bases). Germline CDR1 reads MNHNS; CDR2 reads SASEGT. The V gene lost 10 bases and the J gene lost 2 bases, with 12 bases spanning the gap. This CDR3 contains 12 residues. The CDR3 nucleotides are TGTGCCACCGGGGTGGGAGCCTACGAGCAGTACTTC. Protein sequence: CATGVGAYEQYF.

The chain has TRBV12-3 or TRBV12-4 and TRBJ1-1; D is perhaps TRBD1 (6 bases). Trimming pared 1 base from V and 11 bases from J, leaving 17 bases between. The CDR3 is 14 amino acids. CDR3 in DNA: TGTGCCAGCAGTTTAGTGCTCAGGGGTCTCGACGCTTTCTTT. It encodes CASSLVLRGLDAFF.

The sample holds a few counts of this clonotype. The V call is TRBV2, the J call TRBJ2-1; D perhaps matches TRBD2 (5 bases). Germline CDR1 is SNHLY and CDR2 is FYNNEI. This CDR3 has 18 amino acids. Between the trimmed V and J ends, which lost 2 bases and 0 bases, there was a span of 17 bases. The CDR3: CASSESHLAGSSYNEQFF. CDR3 coding DNA: TGTGCCAGCAGTGAATCCCACCTGGCGGGTAGCTCCTACAATGAGCAGTTCTTC.

CDR3 protein: CASSNPNRVSTDMEYF. CDR3 nucleotides: TGTGCCAGCAGTAACCCAAACAGGGTGAGCACAGATATGGAGTATTTT. V usage is TRBV12-3 or TRBV12-4 and J usage is TRBJ2-3; possible D gene TRBD1, 6 bases. The CDR3 length is 16 residues. Trimming cost V 5 bases and J 13 bases, with 28 bases left between them.

The J gene is TRBJ1-6, the V gene TRBV6-6; D uncertain. The CDR3 sequence is 14 residues long. From germline, CDR1 is MNHNY and CDR2 SVGAGI (reference sequence). V gave up 4 bases and J gave up 10 bases, with 14 bases separating them. Here the CDR3 reads CASSSGRRGSPLHF. Here the CDR3 DNA reads TGTGCCAGCAGTTCCGGAAGGAGAGGGTCACCCCTCCACTTT.